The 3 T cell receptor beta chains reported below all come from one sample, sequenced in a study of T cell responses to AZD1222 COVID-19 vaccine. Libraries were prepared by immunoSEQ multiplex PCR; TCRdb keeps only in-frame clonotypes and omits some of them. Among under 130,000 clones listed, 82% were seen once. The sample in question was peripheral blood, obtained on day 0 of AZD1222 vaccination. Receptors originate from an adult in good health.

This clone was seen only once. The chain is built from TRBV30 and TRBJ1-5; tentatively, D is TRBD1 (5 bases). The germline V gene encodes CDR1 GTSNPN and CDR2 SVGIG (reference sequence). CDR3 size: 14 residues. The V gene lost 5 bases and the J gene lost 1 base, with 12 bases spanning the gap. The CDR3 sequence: CAWGRQGSNQPQHF. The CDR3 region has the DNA TGTGCCTGGGGACGGCAGGGAAGCAATCAGCCCCAGCATTTT.

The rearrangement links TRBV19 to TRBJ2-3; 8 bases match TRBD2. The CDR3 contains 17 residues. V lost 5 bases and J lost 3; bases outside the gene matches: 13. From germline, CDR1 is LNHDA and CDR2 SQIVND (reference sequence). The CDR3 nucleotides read TGTGCCAGTAGTCTCATTCCCATAGCGGGGATGACAGATACGCAGTATTTT. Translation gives CASSLIPIAGMTDTQYF.

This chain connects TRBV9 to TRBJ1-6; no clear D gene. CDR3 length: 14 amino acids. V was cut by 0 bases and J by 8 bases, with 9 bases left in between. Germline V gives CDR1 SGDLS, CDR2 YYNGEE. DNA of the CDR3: TGTGCCAGCAGCGTAGTGGGGTCCGATTCACCCCTCCACTTT. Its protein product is CASSVVGSDSPLHF.